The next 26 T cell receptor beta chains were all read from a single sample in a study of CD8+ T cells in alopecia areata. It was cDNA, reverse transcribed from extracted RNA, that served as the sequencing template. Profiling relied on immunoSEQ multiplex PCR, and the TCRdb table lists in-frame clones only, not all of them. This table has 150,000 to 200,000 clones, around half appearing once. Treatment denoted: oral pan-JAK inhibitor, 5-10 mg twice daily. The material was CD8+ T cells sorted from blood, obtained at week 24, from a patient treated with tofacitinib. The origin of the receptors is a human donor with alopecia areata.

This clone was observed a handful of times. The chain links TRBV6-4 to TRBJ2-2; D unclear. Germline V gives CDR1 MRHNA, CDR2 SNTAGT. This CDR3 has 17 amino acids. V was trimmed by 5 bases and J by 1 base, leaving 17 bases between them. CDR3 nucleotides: TGTGCCAGCAGTTACGTCTACCCCCGGAGGAACACCGGGGAGCTGTTTTTT. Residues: CASSYVYPRRNTGELFF.

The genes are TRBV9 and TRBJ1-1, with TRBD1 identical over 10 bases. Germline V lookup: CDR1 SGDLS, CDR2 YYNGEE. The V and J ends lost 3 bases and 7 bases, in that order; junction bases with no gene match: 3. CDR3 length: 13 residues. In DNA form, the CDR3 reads TGTGCCAGCAGCGCCGGGACAGGGGATGAAGCTTTCTTT. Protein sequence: CASSAGTGDEAFF.

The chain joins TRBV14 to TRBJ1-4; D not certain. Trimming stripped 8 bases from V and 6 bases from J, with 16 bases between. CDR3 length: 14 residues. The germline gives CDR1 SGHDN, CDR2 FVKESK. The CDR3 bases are TGTGCCAGCGACTTTTTTTCGCGGGATGAAAAACTGTTTTTT. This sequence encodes CASDFFSRDEKLFF.

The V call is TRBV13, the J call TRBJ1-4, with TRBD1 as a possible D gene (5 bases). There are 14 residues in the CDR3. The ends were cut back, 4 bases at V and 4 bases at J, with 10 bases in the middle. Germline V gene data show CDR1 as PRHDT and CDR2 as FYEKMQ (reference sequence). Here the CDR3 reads CASSSGTGNEKLFF. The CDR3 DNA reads TGTGCCAGCAGCTCAGGGACGGGTAATGAAAAACTGTTTTTT.

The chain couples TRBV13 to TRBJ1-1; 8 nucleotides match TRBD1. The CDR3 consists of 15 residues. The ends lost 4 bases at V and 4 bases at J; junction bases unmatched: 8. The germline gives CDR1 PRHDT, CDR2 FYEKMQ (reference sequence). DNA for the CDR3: TGTGCCAGCAGCTCGATACAGGGGGAGGGCACTGAAGCTTTCTTT. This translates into CASSSIQGEGTEAFF.

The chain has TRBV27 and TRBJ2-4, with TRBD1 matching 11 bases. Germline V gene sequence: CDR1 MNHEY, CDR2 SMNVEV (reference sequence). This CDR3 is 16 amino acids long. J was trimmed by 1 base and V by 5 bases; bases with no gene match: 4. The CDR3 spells CASSDGQGAAKNIQYF. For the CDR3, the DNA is TGTGCCAGCAGTGACGGACAGGGGGCTGCCAAAAACATTCAGTACTTC.

CDR3: CASSLDGGGATDTQYF. CDR3 bases: TGTGCCAGCAGCTTGGATGGCGGGGGGGCCACAGATACGCAGTATTTT. The rearrangement uses TRBV5-4 and TRBJ2-3; 9 bases are a match to TRBD2. The CDR3 runs 16 residues. Trimming at V came to 0 bases and at J to 2 bases, leaving 4 bases not matched to a gene. CDR1 is SGHNT, CDR2 YYREEE, per germline (reference sequence).

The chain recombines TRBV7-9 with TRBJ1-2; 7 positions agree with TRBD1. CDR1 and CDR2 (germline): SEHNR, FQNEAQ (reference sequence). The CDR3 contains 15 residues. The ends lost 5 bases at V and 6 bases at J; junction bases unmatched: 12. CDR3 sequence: CASSPPGGRWDGYTF. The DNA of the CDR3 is TGTGCCAGCAGCCCCCCAGGGGGTCGGTGGGATGGCTACACCTTC.

DNA of the CDR3: TGCAGCGTGCTTCGGACTAGCGGTACCTACGAGCAGTACTTC. It codes for CSVLRTSGTYEQYF. The chain combines TRBV29-1 with TRBJ2-7; TRBD2 aligns across 10 bases. V lost 6 bases to trimming and J lost 2 bases; unmatched junction nucleotides: 7. The germline V gene encodes CDR1 SQVTM and CDR2 ANQGSEA. The CDR3 extends over 14 amino acids.

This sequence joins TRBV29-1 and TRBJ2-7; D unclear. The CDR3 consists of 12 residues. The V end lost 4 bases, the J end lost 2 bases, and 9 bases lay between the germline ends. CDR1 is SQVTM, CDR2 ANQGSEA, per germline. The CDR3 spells CSVVIRTYEQYF. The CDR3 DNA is TGCAGCGTTGTCATCAGAACCTACGAGCAGTACTTC.

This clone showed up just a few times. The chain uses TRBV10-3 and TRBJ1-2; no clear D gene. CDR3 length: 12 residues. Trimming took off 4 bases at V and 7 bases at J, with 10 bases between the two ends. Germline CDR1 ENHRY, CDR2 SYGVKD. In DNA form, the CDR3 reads TGTGCCATCAGTGGTACGGGGAGTGGCTACACCTTC. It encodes CAISGTGSGYTF.

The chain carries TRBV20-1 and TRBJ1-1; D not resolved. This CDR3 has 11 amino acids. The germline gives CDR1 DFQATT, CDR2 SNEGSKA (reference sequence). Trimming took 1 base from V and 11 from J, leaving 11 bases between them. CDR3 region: CSARGSSEAFF. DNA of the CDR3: TGCAGTGCTAGAGGATCGTCGGAGGCTTTCTTT.

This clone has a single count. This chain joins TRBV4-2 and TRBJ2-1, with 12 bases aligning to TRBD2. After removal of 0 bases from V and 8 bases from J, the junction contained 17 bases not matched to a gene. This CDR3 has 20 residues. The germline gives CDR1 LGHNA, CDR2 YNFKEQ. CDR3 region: CASSQEGLAGGVFAPDEQFF. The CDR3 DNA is TGTGCCAGCAGCCAAGAAGGCCTAGCGGGGGGGGTATTTGCGCCCGATGAGCAGTTCTTC.

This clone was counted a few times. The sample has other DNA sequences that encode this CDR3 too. The CDR3 protein is CASSLSGNEQFF. The CDR3 DNA reads as TGTGCCAGCAGCTTATCAGGCAATGAGCAGTTCTTC. The V call is TRBV7-2, the J call TRBJ2-1; no clear D gene. Deletions cut 2 bases from V and 6 bases from J, with 5 bases between. The CDR3 is made up of 12 amino acids. Germline V lookup: CDR1 SGHTA, CDR2 FQGNSA.

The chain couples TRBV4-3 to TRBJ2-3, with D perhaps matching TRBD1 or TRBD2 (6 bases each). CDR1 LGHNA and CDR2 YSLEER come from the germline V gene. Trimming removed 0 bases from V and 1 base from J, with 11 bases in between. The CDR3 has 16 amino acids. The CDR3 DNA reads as TGCGCCAGCAGCCAAGATTACGGGGGCCGCACAGATACGCAGTATTTT. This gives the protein CASSQDYGGRTDTQYF.

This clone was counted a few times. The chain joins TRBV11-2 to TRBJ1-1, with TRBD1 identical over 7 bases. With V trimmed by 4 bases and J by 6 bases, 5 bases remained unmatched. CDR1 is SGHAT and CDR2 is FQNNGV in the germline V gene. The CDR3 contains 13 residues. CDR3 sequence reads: CASSSGQPPEAFF. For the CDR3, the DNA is TGTGCCAGCAGCTCGGGACAGCCACCTGAAGCTTTCTTT.

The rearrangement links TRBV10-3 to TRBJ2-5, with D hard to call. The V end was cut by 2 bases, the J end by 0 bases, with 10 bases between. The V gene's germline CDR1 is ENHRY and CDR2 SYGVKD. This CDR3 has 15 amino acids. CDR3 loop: CAISELQSYQETQYF. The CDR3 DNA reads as TGTGCCATCAGTGAGCTACAGAGCTACCAAGAGACCCAGTACTTC.

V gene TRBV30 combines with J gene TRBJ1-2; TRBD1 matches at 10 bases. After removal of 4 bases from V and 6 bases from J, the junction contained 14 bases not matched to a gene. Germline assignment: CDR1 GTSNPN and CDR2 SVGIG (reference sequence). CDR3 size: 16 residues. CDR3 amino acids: CAWIYWGDRGAHGYTF. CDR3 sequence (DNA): TGTGCCTGGATTTACTGGGGGGACAGGGGAGCCCATGGCTACACCTTC.

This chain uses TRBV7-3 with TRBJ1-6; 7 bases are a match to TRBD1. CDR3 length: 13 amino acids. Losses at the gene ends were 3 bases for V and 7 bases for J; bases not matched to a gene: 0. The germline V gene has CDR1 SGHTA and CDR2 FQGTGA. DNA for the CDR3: TGTGCCAGCAGCTTGACAGGGAATTCACCCCTCCACTTT. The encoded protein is CASSLTGNSPLHF. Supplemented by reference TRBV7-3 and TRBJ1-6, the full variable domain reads GAGVSQTPSNKVTEKGKYVELRCDPISGHTALYWYRQSLGQGPEFLIYFQGTGAADDSGLPNDRFFAVRPEGSVSTLKIQRTERGDSAVYLCASSLTGNSPLHFGNGTRLTVT.

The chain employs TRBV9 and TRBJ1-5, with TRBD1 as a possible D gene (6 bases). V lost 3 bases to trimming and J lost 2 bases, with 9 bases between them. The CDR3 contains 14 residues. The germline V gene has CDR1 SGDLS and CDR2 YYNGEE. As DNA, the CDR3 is TGTGCCAGCAGCGGAGGGGGGGGCAATCAGCCCCAGCATTTT. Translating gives CASSGGGGNQPQHF.

The CDR3 here is CASLRVNTEAFF. The CDR3, as DNA: TGTGCCAGCTTGAGGGTGAACACTGAAGCTTTCTTT. The chain joins TRBV5-6 to TRBJ1-1; the D is unclear. The CDR3 loop spans 12 amino acids. Trimming stripped 7 bases from V and 0 bases from J, with 7 bases between. Germline-derived CDR1 and CDR2 are SGHDT and YYEEEE.

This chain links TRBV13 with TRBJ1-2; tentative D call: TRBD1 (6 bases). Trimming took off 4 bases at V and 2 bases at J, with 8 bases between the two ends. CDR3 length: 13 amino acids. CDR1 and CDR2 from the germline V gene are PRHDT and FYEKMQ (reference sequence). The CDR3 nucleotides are TGTGCCAGCAGCTCACAGGGCAACTATGGCTACACCTTC. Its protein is CASSSQGNYGYTF. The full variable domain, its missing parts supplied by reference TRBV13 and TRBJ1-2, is AAGVIQSPRHLIKEKRETATLKCYPIPRHDTVYWYQQGPGQDPQFLISFYEKMQSDKGSIPDRFSAQQFSDYHSELNMSSLELGDSALYFCASSSQGNYGYTFGSGTRLTVV.

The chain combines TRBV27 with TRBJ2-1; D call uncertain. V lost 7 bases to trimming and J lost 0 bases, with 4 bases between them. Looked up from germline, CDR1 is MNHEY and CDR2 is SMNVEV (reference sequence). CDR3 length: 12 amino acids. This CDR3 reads CASTSSYNEQFF. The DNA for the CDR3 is TGTGCCAGCACGAGCTCCTACAATGAGCAGTTCTTC.

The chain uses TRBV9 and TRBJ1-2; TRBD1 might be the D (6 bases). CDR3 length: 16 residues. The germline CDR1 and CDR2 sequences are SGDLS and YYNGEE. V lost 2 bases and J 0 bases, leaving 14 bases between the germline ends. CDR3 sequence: CASSVDPRGANYGYTF. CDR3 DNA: TGTGCCAGCAGCGTTGATCCCAGGGGAGCTAACTATGGCTACACCTTC. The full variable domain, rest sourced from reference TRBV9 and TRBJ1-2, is DSGVTQTPKHLITATGQRVTLRCSPRSGDLSVYWYQQSLDQGLQFLIQYYNGEERAKGNILERFSAQQFPDLHSELNLSSLELGDSALYFCASSVDPRGANYGYTFGSGTRLTVV.

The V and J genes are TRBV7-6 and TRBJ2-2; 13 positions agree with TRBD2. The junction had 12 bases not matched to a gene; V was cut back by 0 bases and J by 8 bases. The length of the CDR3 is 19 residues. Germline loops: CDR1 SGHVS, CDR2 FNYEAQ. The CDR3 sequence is CASSLARVGLAGSTGELFF. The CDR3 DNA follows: TGTGCCAGCAGCTTAGCGCGAGTGGGACTAGCGGGGTCCACAGGGGAGCTGTTTTTT.

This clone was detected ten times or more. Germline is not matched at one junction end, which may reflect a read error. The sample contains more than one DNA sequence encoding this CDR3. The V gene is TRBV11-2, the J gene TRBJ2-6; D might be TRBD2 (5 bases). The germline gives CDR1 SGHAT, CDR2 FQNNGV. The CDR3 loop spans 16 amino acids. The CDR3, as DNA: TGCGCCAGCAGCCAAGATGGGAGCTCTGGGGCCAACGTCCTGACTTTC. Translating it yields CASSQDGSSGANVLTF.